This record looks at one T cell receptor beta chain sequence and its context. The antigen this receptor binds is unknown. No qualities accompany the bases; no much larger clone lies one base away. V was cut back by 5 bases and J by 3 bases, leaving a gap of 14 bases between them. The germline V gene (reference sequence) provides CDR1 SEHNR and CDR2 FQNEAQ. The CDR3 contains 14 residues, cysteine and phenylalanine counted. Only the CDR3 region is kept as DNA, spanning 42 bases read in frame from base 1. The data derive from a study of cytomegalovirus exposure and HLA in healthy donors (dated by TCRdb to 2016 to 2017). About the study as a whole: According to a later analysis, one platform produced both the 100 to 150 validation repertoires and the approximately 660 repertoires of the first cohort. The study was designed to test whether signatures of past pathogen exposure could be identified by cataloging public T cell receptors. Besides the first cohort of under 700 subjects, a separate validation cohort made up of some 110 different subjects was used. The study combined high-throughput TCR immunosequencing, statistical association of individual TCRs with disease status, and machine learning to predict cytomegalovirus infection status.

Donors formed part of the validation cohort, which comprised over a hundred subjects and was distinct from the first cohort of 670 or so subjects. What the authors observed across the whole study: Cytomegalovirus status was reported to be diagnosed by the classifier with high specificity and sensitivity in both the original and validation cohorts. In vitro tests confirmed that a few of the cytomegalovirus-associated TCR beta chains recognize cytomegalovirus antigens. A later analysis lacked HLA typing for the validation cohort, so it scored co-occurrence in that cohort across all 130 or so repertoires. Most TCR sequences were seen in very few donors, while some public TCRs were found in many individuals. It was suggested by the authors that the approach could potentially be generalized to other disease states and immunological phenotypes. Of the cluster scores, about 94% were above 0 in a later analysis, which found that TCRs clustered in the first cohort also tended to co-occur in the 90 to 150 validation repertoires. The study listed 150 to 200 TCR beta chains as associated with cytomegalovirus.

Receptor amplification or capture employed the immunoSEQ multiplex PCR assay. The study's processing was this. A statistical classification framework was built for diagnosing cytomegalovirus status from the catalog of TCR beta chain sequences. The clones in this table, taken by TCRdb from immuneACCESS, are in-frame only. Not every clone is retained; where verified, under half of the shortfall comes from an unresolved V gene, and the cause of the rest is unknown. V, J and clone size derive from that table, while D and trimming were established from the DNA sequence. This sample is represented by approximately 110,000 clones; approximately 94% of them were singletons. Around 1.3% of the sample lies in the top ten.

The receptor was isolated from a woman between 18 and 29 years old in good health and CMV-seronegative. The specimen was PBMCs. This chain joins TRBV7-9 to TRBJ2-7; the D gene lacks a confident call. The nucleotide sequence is TGTGCCAGCAGCCCACCAGACGGAGACTACGAGCAGTACTTC. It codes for CASSPPDGDYEQYF.